This T cell receptor beta chain was captured by sequencing in a study of blood T cell repertoires in COVID-19. Study as a whole: Samples of COVID-19 (acute and convalescent) were obtained from the United States, Italy and Spain. Nucleic acid was either cDNA or gDNA, and it came from T cells, B-cell-depleted T cells, or PBMCs.

Measured with immunoSEQ multiplex PCR; TCRdb has only the in-frame clones, and not every one. The data show about 220,000 clones, about 88% seen once. The CDR3 is 17 residues long. Germline trimming cut 5 bases from V and 0 bases from J; bases unmatched to any gene: 11. From germline, CDR1 is LGHNA and CDR2 YSLEER. Recruitment covered 20 to 25 US areas and drew participants whose ages spanned about 18 to 100 years. Donors in Cohort 3 counted as recovered after two negative PCRs, clearance, or symptom resolution. J is TRBJ1-1 and V is TRBV4-3, with TRBD1 matching 8 bases. The specimen was PBMCs or T cells enriched from blood (not recorded which). The receptor comes from a woman aged 25 to 39 who had recovered from COVID-19. CDR3 sequence reads: CASSSRDRSHLNTEAFF. CDR3 DNA sequence: TGCGCCAGCAGCTCTCGGGACAGGTCCCATCTGAACACTGAAGCTTTCTTT.